This section outlines one TCR beta chain sequence together with its context. Data came from immunoSEQ multiplex PCR; TCRdb stores just in-frame clones and leaves some out. The sample contains about 59,000 clones, approximately 67% of which appear only once. The data are from a study of radiotherapy plus CTLA-4 blockade in lung cancer. The input for sequencing was peripheral blood, taken from a patient treated with radiotherapy plus ipilimumab. This sequence was found in a human donor with non-small cell lung cancer whose response to radiotherapy plus ipilimumab could not be evaluated.

CDR3 bases: TGTGCCAGCAGCCAAGGGGTTAGCGAGCAAGAGACCCAGTACTTC. Translating gives CASSQGVSEQETQYF. The rearrangement links TRBV4-2 to TRBJ2-5; maybe TRBD2 (5 bases). The CDR3 spans 15 residues. V was clipped by 1 base and J by 2 bases, with 11 bases between them. Germline V CDR1 and CDR2: LGHNA, YNFKEQ.